This T cell receptor beta chain comes out of a study of post-analysis software for immune sequencing data. About the study: Disease trajectories encompassed relapsing-remitting, secondary progressive and progressive-relapsing multiple sclerosis. General study points: Normalized Chao1 diversity in multiple sclerosis patients fell significantly below that of controls. TRBV segments more frequent in patients than in controls numbered five and included TRBV5-6, TRBV5-1 and TRBV20-1.

Sequencing libraries made from TCR beta cDNA carried unique molecular identifiers. A single record per CDR3 protein comes from TCRdb applying MiXCR to the PCR reads. The sample includes approximately 440,000 distinct CDR3 sequences, 45% of them seen just once. This clonotype has only one observation. The antigen remains unidentified. CDR1 is MNHEY, CDR2 SVGAGI, per germline. V was trimmed by 2 bases and J by 0 bases, leaving 14 bases between them. The CDR3 loop spans 17 amino acids. The sample taken for sequencing was blood. This TCR was recovered from a girl under 18 with multiple sclerosis. The gene calls are TRBV6-5 and TRBJ2-1; D gene uncertain. The CDR3 loop reads CASSYGPAPNSYNEQFF. The CDR3 nucleotides read TGTGCCAGCAGTTACGGTCCAGCGCCTAACTCCTACAATGAGCAGTTCTTC.